Each of the 26 T cell receptor beta chains below was sequenced from the same sample in a study of blood T cell repertoires in COVID-19. The assay was immunoSEQ multiplex PCR, and TCRdb's table has in-frame clones only and misses some. The sample has 80,000 or so clones, more than 75% seen once. Sequenced: peripheral blood. The receptors were gathered from a man in his 60s with COVID-19, enrolled during active disease.

The count of this clone is one. CDR3: CASGGAGEGTDTQYF. CDR3 DNA sequence: TGTGCCAGCGGGGGTGCAGGGGAAGGCACAGATACGCAGTATTTT. The chain is built from TRBV2 and TRBJ2-3; tentative D call: TRBD1 (6 bases). The V end lost 8 bases, the J end lost 1 base, and 16 bases lay between the germline ends. This CDR3 has 15 amino acids. Germline V gene data show CDR1 as SNHLY and CDR2 as FYNNEI.

This clone was seen a handful of times. V and J are TRBV3-1 (or the pseudogene TRBV3-2) and TRBJ1-1; possibly TRBD1 for D (5 bases). The V and J ends lost 3 bases and 9 bases respectively, with 8 bases between them. CDR1 LGHDT and CDR2 YNNKEL come from the germline V gene (reference sequence). This CDR3 is built from 11 residues. The CDR3 nucleotides are TGTGCCAGCAGCCATGACAGTAAAGCTTTCTTT. Translating it yields CASSHDSKAFF.

This chain links TRBV14 with TRBJ2-1; 10 nucleotides align to TRBD2. Germline lookup yields CDR1 SGHDN and CDR2 FVKESK. The CDR3 runs 17 residues. With 4 bases clipped from V and 3 bases from J, the junction kept 9 bases outside the gene matches. This CDR3 is CASSPGPWTSGYNEQFF. Written as DNA, the CDR3 is TGTGCCAGCAGCCCAGGGCCTTGGACTAGCGGCTACAATGAGCAGTTCTTC.

As for this clone: The sample has other DNA sequences that encode this CDR3 too. V and J are TRBV10-3 and TRBJ1-2, with 9 bases identical to TRBD1. J gave up 1 base and V 6 bases, and 3 bases lay outside the gene matches. This CDR3 has 14 amino acids. In germline, CDR1 is ENHRY, CDR2 SYGVKD. CDR3 region: CAIRPGQGNYGYTF. For the CDR3, the DNA is TGTGCCATCAGGCCGGGACAGGGTAACTATGGCTACACCTTC.

This clone appeared a single time. The chain employs TRBV7-3 and TRBJ2-1, with 11 bases matching TRBD2. Trimming removed 4 bases from V and 7 bases from J; junction bases left unmatched: 12. The CDR3 runs 17 residues. Germline V gives CDR1 SGHTA, CDR2 FQGTGA. DNA for the CDR3: TGTGCCAGCAGCTCAAAAATCTTAGCGGGAGGGCCAAATGAGCAGTTCTTC. Translating it yields CASSSKILAGGPNEQFF.

This clone was picked up one time. The chain employs TRBV3-1 (or the pseudogene TRBV3-2) and TRBJ1-5; D is undetermined. The V and J ends lost 2 bases and 0 bases respectively, with 8 bases between them. This CDR3 region has 15 residues. CDR1 LGHDT and CDR2 YNNKEL come from the germline V gene (reference sequence). Here the CDR3 DNA reads TGTGCCAGCAGCCAAAGTTACGGTAGCAATCAGCCCCAGCATTTT. The encoded protein is CASSQSYGSNQPQHF.

The V call is TRBV19, the J call TRBJ1-5; 10 bases line up with TRBD1. The CDR3 has 14 residues. Germline V lookup: CDR1 LNHDA, CDR2 SQIVND (reference sequence). V gave up 9 bases and J gave up 3 bases; unmatched junction bases: 5. CDR3 nucleotides: TGTGCCAGGACAGGGGGCATCGTCAATCAGCCCCAGCATTTT. Its protein product is CARTGGIVNQPQHF.

The chain joins TRBV5-4 to TRBJ1-1; TRBD1 matches 7 bases. The V and J ends lost 7 bases and 7 bases, in that order; junction bases with no gene match: 10. The V gene's germline CDR1 is SGHNT and CDR2 YYREEE (reference sequence). This CDR3 has 13 amino acids. The CDR3 protein is CASAKPGTDEAFF. The CDR3 nucleotides read TGTGCCAGCGCCAAACCCGGGACAGATGAAGCTTTCTTT.

V and J are TRBV21-1 and TRBJ2-2; whether TRBD2, the table's D call, matches the DNA was not checked. TRBV21-1 represents a pseudogene. This CDR3 is built from 18 residues. The CDR3 protein is CASSGATAGVVDTGELFF. The CDR3 DNA follows: TGTGCCAGCAGCGGGGCGACAGCGGGGGTGGTCGACACCGGGGAGCTGTTTTTT.

This clone was seen more than once but under ten times. The same CDR3 is also encoded by other DNA sequences in this sample. The chain has TRBV30 and TRBJ1-1, with D uncertain. Between the trimmed V and J ends, which lost 0 bases and 0 bases, there was a span of 5 bases. This CDR3 spans 13 amino acids. Germline V gene data show CDR1 as GTSNPN and CDR2 as SVGIG (reference sequence). The CDR3 region is CAWSVQMNTEAFF. Here the CDR3 DNA reads TGTGCCTGGAGTGTACAAATGAACACTGAAGCTTTCTTT.

This chain uses TRBV6-5 with TRBJ1-5; no firm D call. Trimming took off 2 bases at V and 5 bases at J, with 10 bases between the two ends. The CDR3 length is 14 residues. The germline V gene has CDR1 MNHEY and CDR2 SVGAGI. This chain's CDR3 is CASSYTGGDQPQHF. DNA for the CDR3: TGTGCCAGCAGTTACACGGGTGGTGATCAGCCCCAGCATTTT.

With respect to this clone: At the DNA level, this CDR3 is encoded by other sequences in the same sample as well. This chain connects TRBV5-1 to TRBJ2-7; TRBD2 matches 11 bases. V trimming: 3 bases; J trimming: 2 bases; junction bases outside the gene matches: 4. Germline CDR1 and CDR2: SGHRS and YFSETQ. The CDR3 totals 15 residues. CDR3 bases: TGCGCCAGCAGCTCCCTAGCGGGGGGTCCCTACGAGCAGTACTTC. Amino acids: CASSSLAGGPYEQYF.

The chain uses TRBV14 and TRBJ1-6, with D unclear. CDR1 and CDR2 from the germline V gene are SGHDN and FVKESK. The CDR3 is 14 amino acids. V lost 4 bases and J lost 7, with 11 bases in between. CDR3 nucleotides: TGTGCCAGCAGCCTACTTACGGAGAATTCACCCCTCCACTTT. This encodes CASSLLTENSPLHF.

The chain links TRBV6-5 to TRBJ1-5; D is unclear. Trimming removed 6 bases from V and 0 bases from J, with 6 bases in between. This CDR3 comprises 13 residues. Germline V lookup: CDR1 MNHEY, CDR2 SVGAGI. The CDR3 loop reads CASRGDSNQPQHF. CDR3 in DNA: TGTGCCAGCAGAGGAGATAGCAATCAGCCCCAGCATTTT.

CDR3 amino acids: CASSEGGLQPQHF. CDR3 nucleotide sequence: TGTGCCAGCAGTGAAGGAGGTCTTCAGCCCCAGCATTTT. The chain employs TRBV2 and TRBJ1-5, with D unclear. The CDR3 is made up of 13 amino acids. Trimming shortened V by 1 base and J by 6 bases, and 7 bases separated the two germline ends. Germline-derived CDR1 and CDR2 are SNHLY and FYNNEI.

The chain couples TRBV7-3 to TRBJ1-4; D is undetermined. V gave up 2 bases and J gave up 3 bases, with 4 bases separating them. There are 13 residues in the CDR3. The germline V gene encodes CDR1 SGHTA and CDR2 FQGTGA. The CDR3 spells CASSLRSNEKLFF. The CDR3 nucleotides read TGTGCCAGCAGCTTACGGTCTAATGAAAAACTGTTTTTT.

This clone has just one count. CDR3 DNA sequence: TGCGCCAGCAGCCGGGGGAACAGCTCCTACGAGCAGTACTTC. Its translation is CASSRGNSSYEQYF. The chain carries TRBV5-1 and TRBJ2-7; D might be TRBD2 (6 bases). The CDR3 totals 14 residues. CDR1 SGHRS and CDR2 YFSETQ come from the germline V gene. The V end lost 4 bases, the J end lost 0 bases, and 11 bases lay between the germline ends.

The J gene is TRBJ2-7, the V gene TRBV11-2; TRBD2 aligns across 7 bases. The CDR3 spans 14 residues. The germline V gene has CDR1 SGHAT and CDR2 FQNNGV. J lost 1 base, V lost 4 bases, and 4 bases had no gene match. The CDR3 DNA sequence: TGTGCCAGCAGCTGGGGGGGAAGTTCCTACGAGCAGTACTTC. Protein: CASSWGGSSYEQYF.

This chain uses TRBV7-9 with TRBJ2-1, with D possibly matching TRBD2 (5 bases). The CDR3 loop spans 12 amino acids. Germline CDR1 and CDR2: SEHNR and FQNEAQ (reference sequence). Trimming left V 5 bases short and J 12 bases short, with 14 bases between. In DNA form, the CDR3 reads TGTGCCAGCAGCCCCCTGAGAGCGGCGCAGTTCTTC. Translated, it gives CASSPLRAAQFF.

The chain recombines TRBV19 with TRBJ1-1, with D perhaps matching TRBD1 (5 bases). CDR3 length: 14 amino acids. Germline CDR1 LNHDA, CDR2 SQIVND (reference sequence). Trimming took off 7 bases at V and 3 bases at J, with 15 bases between the two ends. As DNA, the CDR3 is TGTGCCAGTACCCCCCCTTGGGGGGACACTGAAGCTTTCTTT. Protein product: CASTPPWGDTEAFF.

The chain recombines TRBV12-3 or TRBV12-4 with TRBJ1-1; D not certain. The CDR3 covers 13 residues. The V gene lost 5 bases and the J gene lost 3 bases, with 10 bases spanning the gap. CDR3 loop: CASSQMLDTEAFF. In DNA form, the CDR3 reads TGTGCCAGCAGTCAGATGTTGGACACTGAAGCTTTCTTT.

This clone has only a few counts. The chain has TRBV3-1 (or the pseudogene TRBV3-2) and TRBJ2-5, with TRBD1 matching over 7 bases. The CDR3 extends over 15 amino acids. The V segment lost 4 bases and the J segment 1 base; nucleotides outside the gene matches: 6. Per the germline V gene, CDR1 is LGHDT and CDR2 is YNNKEL (reference sequence). In DNA form, the CDR3 reads TGTGCCAGCAGCCTCCTAACAGGGGCCCAAGAGACCCAGTACTTC. Translation gives CASSLLTGAQETQYF.

The V call is TRBV6-5, the J call TRBJ2-7, with D possibly TRBD1 on 6 matching bases. The germline V gene has CDR1 MNHEY and CDR2 SVGAGI. The CDR3 totals 13 residues. Trimming pared 4 bases from V and 6 bases from J, leaving 13 bases between. CDR3 bases: TGTGCCAGCAGTTTACAGGGATCCCGCGAGCAGTACTTC. It specifies CASSLQGSREQYF.

The chain uses TRBV3-1 (or the pseudogene TRBV3-2) and TRBJ1-2, with 8 bases that match TRBD1. Losses at the gene ends were 6 bases for V and 8 bases for J; bases not matched to a gene: 11. Germline CDR1 reads LGHDT; CDR2 reads YNNKEL (reference sequence). The CDR3 consists of 14 residues. CDR3 nucleotides: TGTGCCAGCAGTCGAATGACAGGGGTGGAAGGCTACACCTTC. Translating gives CASSRMTGVEGYTF.

The chain is built from TRBV27 and TRBJ1-4; 10 bases agree with TRBD1. The CDR3 length is 15 residues. Germline CDR1 is MNHEY and CDR2 is SMNVEV (reference sequence). The V segment lost 4 bases and the J segment 7 bases; nucleotides outside the gene matches: 6. CDR3 sequence reads: CASSSPGQGSEKLFF. CDR3 coding DNA: TGTGCCAGCAGTTCGCCGGGACAGGGGAGTGAAAAACTGTTTTTT. The full variable domain, its missing parts supplied by reference TRBV27 and TRBJ1-4, is EAQVTQNPRYLITVTGKKLTVTCSQNMNHEYMSWYRQDPGLGLRQIYYSMNVEVTDKGDVPEGYKVSRKEKRNFPLILESPSPNQTSLYFCASSSPGQGSEKLFFGSGTQLSVL.

J is TRBJ1-4 and V is TRBV9; 10 bases are a match to TRBD1. There are 14 residues in the CDR3. Germline-derived CDR1 and CDR2 are SGDLS and YYNGEE. V lost 3 bases to trimming and J lost 8 bases; unmatched junction nucleotides: 4. CDR3 region: CASSGQGAREKLFF. CDR3 coding DNA: TGTGCCAGCAGCGGACAGGGGGCAAGGGAAAAACTGTTTTTT.